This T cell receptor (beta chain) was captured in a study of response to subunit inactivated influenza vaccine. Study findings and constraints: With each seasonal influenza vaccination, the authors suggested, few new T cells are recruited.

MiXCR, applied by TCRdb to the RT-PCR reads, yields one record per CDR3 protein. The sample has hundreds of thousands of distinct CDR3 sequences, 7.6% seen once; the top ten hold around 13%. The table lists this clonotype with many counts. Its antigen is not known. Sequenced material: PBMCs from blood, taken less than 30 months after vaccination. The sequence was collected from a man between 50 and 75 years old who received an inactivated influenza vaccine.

CDR3: CASMPTPVGVYNEQFF. The CDR3 region has the DNA TGTGCCAGCATGCCAACTCCTGTCGGGGTTTACAATGAGCAGTTCTTC. This rearrangement joins TRBV27 to TRBJ2-1, with D possibly being TRBD2 (5 bases). Per germline, CDR1 MNHEY and CDR2 SMNVEV (reference sequence). The CDR3 covers 16 residues. The V end lost 7 bases, the J end lost 4 bases, and 20 bases lay between the germline ends.